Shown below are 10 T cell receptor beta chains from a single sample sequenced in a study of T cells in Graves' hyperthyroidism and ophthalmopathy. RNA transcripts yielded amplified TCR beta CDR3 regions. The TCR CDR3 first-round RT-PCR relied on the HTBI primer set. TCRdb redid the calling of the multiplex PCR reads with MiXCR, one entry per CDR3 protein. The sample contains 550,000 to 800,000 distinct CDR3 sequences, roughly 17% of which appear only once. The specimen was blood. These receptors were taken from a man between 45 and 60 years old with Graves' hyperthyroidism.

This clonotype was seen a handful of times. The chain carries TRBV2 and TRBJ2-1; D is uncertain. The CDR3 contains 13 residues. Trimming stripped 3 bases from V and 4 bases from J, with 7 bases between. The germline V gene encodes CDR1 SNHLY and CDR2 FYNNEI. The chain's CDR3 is CASSEETYNEQFF. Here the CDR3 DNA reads TGTGCCAGCAGTGAGGAAACATACAATGAGCAGTTCTTC.

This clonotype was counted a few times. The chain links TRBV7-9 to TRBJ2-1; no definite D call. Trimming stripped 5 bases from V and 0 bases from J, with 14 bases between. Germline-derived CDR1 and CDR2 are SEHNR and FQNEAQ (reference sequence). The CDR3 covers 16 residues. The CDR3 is CASSRWGLSSYNEQFF. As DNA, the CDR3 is TGTGCCAGCAGCCGGTGGGGTTTGAGCTCCTACAATGAGCAGTTCTTC.

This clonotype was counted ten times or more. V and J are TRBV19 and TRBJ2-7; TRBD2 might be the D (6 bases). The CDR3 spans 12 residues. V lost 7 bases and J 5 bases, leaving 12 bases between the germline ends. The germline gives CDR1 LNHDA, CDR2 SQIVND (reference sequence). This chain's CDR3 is CASNGGGHEQYF. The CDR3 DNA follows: TGTGCCAGTAACGGGGGAGGCCACGAGCAGTACTTC.

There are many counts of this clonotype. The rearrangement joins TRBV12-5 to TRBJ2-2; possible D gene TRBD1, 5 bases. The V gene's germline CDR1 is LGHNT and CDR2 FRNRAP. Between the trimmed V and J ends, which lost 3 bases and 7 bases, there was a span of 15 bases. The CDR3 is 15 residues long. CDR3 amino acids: CASGFWAGKVGELFF. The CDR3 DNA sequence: TGTGCTAGTGGTTTTTGGGCAGGGAAGGTCGGGGAGCTGTTTTTT.

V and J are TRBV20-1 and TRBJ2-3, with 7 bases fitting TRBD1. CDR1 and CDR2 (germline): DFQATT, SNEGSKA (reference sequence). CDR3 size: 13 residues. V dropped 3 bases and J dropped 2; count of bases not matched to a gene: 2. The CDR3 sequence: CSARDRFTDTQYF. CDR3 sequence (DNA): TGCAGTGCTAGGGACAGGTTCACAGATACGCAGTATTTT.

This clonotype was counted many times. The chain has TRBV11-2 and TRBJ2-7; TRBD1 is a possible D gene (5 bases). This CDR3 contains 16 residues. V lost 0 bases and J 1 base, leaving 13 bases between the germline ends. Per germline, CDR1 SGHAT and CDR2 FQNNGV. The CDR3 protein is CASSLDQRQNSYEQYF. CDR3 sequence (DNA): TGTGCCAGCAGCTTAGATCAGAGACAGAATTCCTACGAGCAGTACTTC.

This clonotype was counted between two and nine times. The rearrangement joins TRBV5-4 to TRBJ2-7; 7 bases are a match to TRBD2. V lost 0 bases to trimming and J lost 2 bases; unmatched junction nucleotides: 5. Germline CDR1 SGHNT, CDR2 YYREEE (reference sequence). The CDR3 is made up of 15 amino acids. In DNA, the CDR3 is TGTGCCAGCAGCTTGGTAGGGGACTACACCTACGAGCAGTACTTC. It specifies CASSLVGDYTYEQYF.

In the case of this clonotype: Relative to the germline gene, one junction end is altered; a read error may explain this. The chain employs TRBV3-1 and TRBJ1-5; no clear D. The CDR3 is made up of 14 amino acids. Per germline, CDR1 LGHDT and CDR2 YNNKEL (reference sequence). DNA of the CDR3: TGTGCCAGCAGCCCGACGTTCACCAATCAGCCCCGGCATTTT. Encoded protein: CASSPTFTNQPRHF.

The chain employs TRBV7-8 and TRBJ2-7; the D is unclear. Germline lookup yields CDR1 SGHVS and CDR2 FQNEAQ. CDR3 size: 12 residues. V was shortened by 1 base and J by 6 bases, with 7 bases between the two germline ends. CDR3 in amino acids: CASSLGIAEQYF. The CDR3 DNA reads TGTGCCAGCAGCTTAGGAATAGCCGAGCAGTACTTC.

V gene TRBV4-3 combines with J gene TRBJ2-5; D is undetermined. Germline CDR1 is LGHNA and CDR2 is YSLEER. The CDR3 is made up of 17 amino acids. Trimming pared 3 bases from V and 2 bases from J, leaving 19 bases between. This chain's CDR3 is CASSQWSPRTSQETQYF. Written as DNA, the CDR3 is TGCGCCAGCAGCCAGTGGTCCCCCAGAACAAGTCAAGAGACCCAGTACTTC.